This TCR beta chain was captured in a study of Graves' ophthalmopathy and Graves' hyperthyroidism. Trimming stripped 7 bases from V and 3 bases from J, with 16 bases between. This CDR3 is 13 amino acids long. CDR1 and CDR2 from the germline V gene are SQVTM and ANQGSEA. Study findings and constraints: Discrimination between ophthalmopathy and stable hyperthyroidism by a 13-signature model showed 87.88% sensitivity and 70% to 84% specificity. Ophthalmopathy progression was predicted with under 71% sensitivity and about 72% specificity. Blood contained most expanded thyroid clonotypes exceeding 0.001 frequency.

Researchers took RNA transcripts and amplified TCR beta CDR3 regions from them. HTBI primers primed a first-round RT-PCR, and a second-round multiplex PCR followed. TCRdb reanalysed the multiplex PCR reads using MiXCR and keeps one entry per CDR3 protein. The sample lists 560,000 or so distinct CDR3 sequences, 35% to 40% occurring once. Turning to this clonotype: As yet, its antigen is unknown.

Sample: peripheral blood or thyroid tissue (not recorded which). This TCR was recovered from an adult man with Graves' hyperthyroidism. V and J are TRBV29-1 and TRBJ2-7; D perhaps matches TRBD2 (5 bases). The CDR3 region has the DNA TGCAGCGGGGGAAGGTCCGGACTCTACGAGCAGTACTTC. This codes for CSGGRSGLYEQYF.